What follows are 14 T cell receptor beta chains derived from one specimen sequenced in a study of post-analysis software for immune sequencing data. Study-wide findings and caveats: Patients showed TRBV5-6, TRBV5-1 and TRBV20-1 among a few TRBV segments more frequent than in controls.

cDNA libraries of TCR beta carried unique molecular identifiers. From the PCR reads, TCRdb called clonotypes with MiXCR, one entry per CDR3 protein. The data show about 560,000 distinct CDR3 sequences, 40% to 50% seen once. These receptors are not linked to any known antigen. The sample was blood. The origin of the receptors is a girl between 5 and 17 years old with multiple sclerosis.

Concerning this clonotype itself: It may be a read error: a sequence one base away is much more abundant. The genes are TRBV6-5 and TRBJ2-5; D tentatively reads TRBD1 or TRBD2 (5 bases each). CDR1 and CDR2 (germline): MNHEY, SVGAGI. V was trimmed by 1 base and J by 9 bases, leaving 15 bases between them. CDR3 length: 14 amino acids. The CDR3 DNA follows: TGTGCCAGCAGTTACTTGAGGGACGCCACTTCCCAGTACTTC. It is translated as CASSYLRDATSQYF.

The chain couples TRBV12-3 or TRBV12-4 to TRBJ1-4; D is undetermined. There are 11 residues in the CDR3. Trimming pared 6 bases from V and 8 bases from J, leaving 7 bases between. CDR3 region: CASRGKEKLFF. In nucleotides, the CDR3 is TGTGCCAGCAGAGGAAAGGAAAAACTGTTTTTT.

The chain carries TRBV20-1 and TRBJ1-1, with a possible D match to TRBD1 (6 bases). V was shortened by 4 bases and J by 3 bases, with 15 bases between the two germline ends. The CDR3 extends over 14 amino acids. Germline V gene lookup returns CDR1 DFQATT and CDR2 SNEGSKA (reference sequence). The chain's CDR3 is CSATGQLLDTEAFF. CDR3 nucleotide sequence: TGCAGTGCTACAGGACAGCTCTTGGACACTGAAGCTTTCTTT.

The genes are TRBV28 and TRBJ2-5, with TRBD2 as a possible D gene (6 bases). This CDR3 region has 16 residues. Trimming removed 5 bases from V and 5 bases from J, with 21 bases in between. Per the germline V gene, CDR1 is MDHEN and CDR2 is SYDVKM. The CDR3, as DNA: TGTGCCAGCAGTACCCTACCGGGGTCCCGGGGGGAGACCCAGTACTTC. It specifies CASSTLPGSRGETQYF.

The V call is TRBV12-3 or TRBV12-4, the J call TRBJ2-1, with 9 bases that match TRBD2. The CDR3 is 15 amino acids. The J segment lost 8 bases and the V segment lost 3 bases, leaving 8 bases of the junction unmatched. The CDR3 DNA reads TGTGCCAGCAGTTTGGGGACTAGCCCCTTTGATGAGCAGTTCTTC. Translated: CASSLGTSPFDEQFF.

The chain joins TRBV6-6 to TRBJ2-6, with TRBD1 identical over 8 bases. Germline CDR1 MNHNY, CDR2 SVGAGI (reference sequence). The CDR3 length is 17 residues. V lost 6 bases, J lost 0 bases, and 7 bases stayed unmatched. The CDR3 sequence: CASSPTGEASGANVLTF. CDR3 nucleotides: TGTGCCAGCAGCCCGACAGGGGAGGCCTCTGGGGCCAACGTCCTGACTTTC.

The V gene is TRBV12-3 or TRBV12-4, the J gene TRBJ2-5; D is ambiguous. The CDR3 totals 15 residues. The V gene lost 0 bases and the J gene lost 5 bases, with 13 bases spanning the gap. Here the CDR3 DNA reads TGTGCCAGCAGTTTAGCCTCGGGTCTCGGGGAGACCCAGTACTTC. Translated: CASSLASGLGETQYF.

The DNA of the CDR3 is TGCGCCAGCAGCTCTCAGGGGGGCGGATACGAGCAGTACTTC. The encoded protein is CASSSQGGGYEQYF. This chain connects TRBV5-1 to TRBJ2-7, with a weak D call TRBD1 (7 bases). Germline V CDR1 and CDR2: SGHRS, YFSETQ. This CDR3 contains 14 residues. Between the trimmed V and J ends, which lost 3 bases and 4 bases, there was a span of 14 bases.

The chain links TRBV20-1 to TRBJ2-1; a weak D match, TRBD2 (6 bases). V was pared by 0 bases and J by 0 bases, with 9 bases between. The CDR3 runs 15 residues. Per the germline V gene, CDR1 is DFQATT and CDR2 is SNEGSKA (reference sequence). The CDR3 is CSARDLRGSYNEQFF. The DNA for the CDR3 is TGCAGTGCTAGAGATTTGCGGGGCTCCTACAATGAGCAGTTCTTC.

The genes are TRBV7-2 and TRBJ1-2; D gene unclear. CDR1 and CDR2 from the germline V gene are SGHTA and FQGNSA. Trimming shortened V by 4 bases and J by 5 bases, and 11 bases separated the two germline ends. This CDR3 is 13 amino acids long. As DNA, the CDR3 is TGTGCCAGCAGCTCCCCGCAACGGTATGGCTACACCTTC. This gives the protein CASSSPQRYGYTF.

For this clonotype: A junction end diverges from the germline sequence, so it may reflect a read error. The gene calls are TRBV12-3 or TRBV12-4 and TRBJ2-3; TRBD2 matches at 14 bases. CDR3 length: 14 amino acids. The CDR3 spells CASSRGLAGDAQYF. Here the CDR3 DNA reads TGTGCCAGCAGCCGGGGACTAGCGGGAGATGCGCAGTATTTT.

This clonotype was observed a single time. A read error may produce the germline difference seen at one junction end. V and J are TRBV7-2 and TRBJ1-4; 8 nucleotides align to TRBD1. Germline values: CDR1 SGHTA, CDR2 FQGNSA. The CDR3 has 14 residues. Written as DNA, the CDR3 is TGTGCCAGCAGCCAGGGGGCACAAGGTGAAAAACGGTTTTTT. This gives the protein CASSQGAQGEKRFF.

This chain links TRBV12-3 or TRBV12-4 with TRBJ2-4; D unresolved. This CDR3 contains 15 residues. V lost 2 bases, J lost 3 bases, and 11 bases lay in between. CDR3 coding DNA: TGTGCCAGCAGTTTAATGGGTATAGGCAAAAACATTCAGTACTTC. It translates to CASSLMGIGKNIQYF.

Only a few counts were recorded for this clonotype. The chain is built from TRBV29-1 and TRBJ2-1; D perhaps matches TRBD1 (6 bases). Trimming took 7 bases from V and 7 from J, leaving 11 bases between them. CDR1 is SQVTM, CDR2 ANQGSEA, per germline. The CDR3 consists of 11 residues. CDR3 nucleotides: TGCAGCGCCACCAGGGGTAATGAGCAGTTCTTC. Translated: CSATRGNEQFF.